A selection of T cell receptor beta chains follows, all from one sample in a study of sequential checkpoint blockade in melanoma. Using immunoSEQ multiplex PCR, the repertoire was profiled, and TCRdb retains in-frame clones only, with some absent. The data contain around 30,000 clones, approximately 82% of them singletons. Sequencing was performed on CD8+ T cells sorted from blood (inferred from file names), taken from a patient given nivolumab and ipilimumab in sequence. Receptors originate from a human donor with melanoma. The CDR3 runs from the conserved cysteine through the conserved F or W. The D gene is left open where the match is weak. Clone size is given for some rows only: seen once, a few or many times, or a class if the clone is expanded.

length	V	size	J	D	CDR3
15	TRBV4-1	NA	TRBJ2-3	TRBD2	CASSQEAGRADTQYF
13	TRBV7-8	NA	TRBJ2-7	TRBD1	CASSSDRGYEQYF
15	TRBV6-5	NA	TRBJ1-6	TRBD1	CASSYGTGAGSPLHF
14	TRBV19	NA	TRBJ1-1	TRBD1	CASRGQGVNTEAFF
14	TRBV28	NA	TRBJ2-7	NA	CASSFHGGYYEQYF
16	TRBV5-6	once	TRBJ2-7	NA	CASSSEGQPQYYEQYF
13	TRBV10-2	NA	TRBJ1-2	TRBD1	CASSRTGASGYTF
15	TRBV7-9	few	TRBJ1-3	TRBD1	CASSFVGTGGNTIYF
18	TRBV5-6	NA	TRBJ1-5	NA	CASSHGNWEVERNQPQHF
13	TRBV5-6	NA	TRBJ1-1	NA	CASSWGLNTEAFF
15	TRBV4-3	NA	TRBJ2-1	NA	CASSQRVERGNEQFF
14	TRBV28	NA	TRBJ2-2	NA	CASSPQSYTGELFF
14	TRBV28	NA	TRBJ1-1	TRBD1	CASSLNRGNTEAFF
15	TRBV27	NA	TRBJ2-7	TRBD1	CASSLTPDRVDEQYF
13	TRBV7-9	many	TRBJ2-7	TRBD1	CASSLTGDSEQYF